A single sample is the source of the 7 T cell receptor beta chains below, sequenced in a study of cytomegalovirus exposure and HLA in healthy donors. A multiplex PCR was run with 60 Vbeta primers and 13 Jbeta primers. TCRdb keeps only in-frame clones here, not all; method: immunoSEQ multiplex PCR. The sample holds tens of thousands of clones, roughly 78% seen once. Sequenced material: PBMCs. All receptors come from a man in his forties in good health and CMV-seronegative.

This clone is medium-sized in the sample. The chain carries TRBV6-6 and TRBJ1-1; D perhaps matches TRBD1 (5 bases). The V gene's germline CDR1 is MNHNY and CDR2 SVGAGI (reference sequence). This CDR3 is built from 14 residues. V lost 7 bases and J 1 base, leaving 13 bases between the germline ends. CDR3 sequence: CASTLFGGNTEAFF. CDR3 bases: TGTGCCAGCACCCTCTTCGGGGGGAACACTGAAGCTTTCTTT.

In this sample, this clone turned up a few times. This rearrangement joins TRBV29-1 to TRBJ2-1; TRBD2 agrees at 10 bases. Germline trimming cut 2 bases from V and 2 bases from J; bases unmatched to any gene: 0. The CDR3 is 14 amino acids. Germline values: CDR1 SQVTM, CDR2 ANQGSEA. Here the CDR3 reads CSVESGRAYNEQFF. The CDR3 DNA is TGCAGCGTTGAAAGCGGGAGGGCCTACAATGAGCAGTTCTTC.

Concerning this clone: Its ends do not fully match the called genes, so a read error is possible. The chain has TRBV28 and TRBJ2-7, with a weak D call TRBD2 (5 bases). CDR3 size: 15 residues. CDR1 is MDHEN and CDR2 is SYDVKM in the germline V gene. CDR3 sequence: CASGLGLSTLYEQYF. The CDR3 nucleotides are TGTGCCAGCGGTTTAGGACTCTCTACGCTTTACGAGCAGTACTTC. Full variable domain (remainder filled in from reference TRBV28 and TRBJ2-7): DVKVTQSSRYLVKRTGEKVFLECVQDMDHENMFWYRQDPGLGLRLIYFSYDVKMKEKGDIPEGYSVSREKKERFSLILESASTNQTSMYLCASGLGLSTLYEQYFGPGTRLTVT.

This chain links TRBV19 with TRBJ1-1, with no clear D. Looked up from germline, CDR1 is LNHDA and CDR2 is SQIVND (reference sequence). With 3 bases removed from V and 4 bases from J, the gap between germline ends came to 12 bases. The CDR3 has 14 residues. CDR3 bases: TGTGCCAGTAGTATGTCCAGGTTTAGCACTGAAGCTTTCTTT. Its translation is CASSMSRFSTEAFF.

This clone was counted once. The rearrangement uses TRBV19 and TRBJ2-2; 9 nucleotides align to TRBD2. CDR1 and CDR2 (germline): LNHDA, SQIVND (reference sequence). The CDR3 runs 17 residues. J gave up 3 bases and V 3 bases, and 8 bases lay outside the gene matches. The DNA for the CDR3 is TGTGCCAGTAGTATGGCTCGCGGGGGGGCTCACACCGGGGAGCTGTTTTTT. Its protein is CASSMARGGAHTGELFF.

The V and J genes are TRBV7-2 and TRBJ1-2, with D unclear. With 1 base removed from V and 7 bases from J, the gap between germline ends came to 13 bases. The V gene's germline CDR1 is SGHTA and CDR2 FQGNSA. This CDR3 region has 14 residues. The CDR3 protein is CASSLERVSSGYTF. CDR3 sequence (DNA): TGTGCCAGCAGCTTAGAACGGGTTAGTAGTGGCTACACCTTC. The full variable domain, its missing parts supplied by reference TRBV7-2 and TRBJ1-2, is GAGVSQSPSNKVTEKGKDVELRCDPISGHTALYWYRQSLGQGLEFLIYFQGNSAPDKSGLPSDRFSAERTGGSVSTLTIQRTQQEDSAVYLCASSLERVSSGYTFGSGTRLTVV.

This clone has only one observation. CDR3 in DNA: TGTGCCAGCAGCGTCGGGACAGCCTTAGGGGCTTACACTGAAGCTTTCTTT. Translating gives CASSVGTALGAYTEAFF. The rearrangement uses TRBV28 and TRBJ1-1; 7 positions match TRBD1. CDR1 and CDR2 (germline): MDHEN, SYDVKM. With 6 bases clipped from V and 3 bases from J, the junction kept 16 bases outside the gene matches. CDR3 length: 17 amino acids.